The source of this TCR beta chain is a study of radiotherapy plus CTLA-4 blockade in lung cancer. Whole-study context: Objective response rate was 18%; disease control rate, less than 40%.

Chemo-refractory metastatic non-small-cell lung cancer patients were treated with focal radiation plus CTLA-4 blockade with ipilimumab. Libraries were prepared by immunoSEQ multiplex PCR; TCRdb keeps only in-frame clonotypes and omits some of them. The data hold some 51,000 clones, with around 79% observed a single time. As concerns this clone: As yet, its antigen is unknown.

Study outcomes and limitations: TCR clones from tumors expanded in blood after radiotherapy plus ipilimumab.

Germline V gene lookup returns CDR1 MDHEN and CDR2 SYDVKM. The CDR3 has 14 residues. The V end lost 4 bases, the J end lost 1 base, and 7 bases lay between the germline ends. The receptor's source is a human donor with non-small cell lung cancer whose response to radiotherapy plus ipilimumab could not be evaluated. The chain uses TRBV28 and TRBJ2-2; maybe TRBD1 (6 bases). The material was peripheral blood, obtained from a patient treated with radiotherapy plus ipilimumab. CDR3 DNA sequence: TGTGCCAGCAGTTCGGGACAGAACACCGGGGAGCTGTTTTTT. This sequence encodes CASSSGQNTGELFF.